The text below deals with one TCR beta chain. The target antigen is unknown. Measured with immunoSEQ multiplex PCR; TCRdb has only the in-frame clones, and not every one. This sample has 55,000 or so clones, with around 86% found just once. Trimming at V came to 5 bases and at J to 4 bases, leaving 3 bases not matched to a gene. The length of the CDR3 is 15 residues. Germline V CDR1 and CDR2: SGHTA, FQGNSA. The sample is drawn from a study of OX40 agonist ivuxolimab in advanced cancers. Overall study findings and caveats: Circulating CD4+ and CD8+ T cells showed clonal expansion by week 6 at 0.1 to 3.0 mg/kg. On average, a greater number of expanded clones characterised CD8+ T cells relative to CD4+.

Patients had blood sampled at baseline and again on cycle 4 day 1 and cycle 7 day 1. The specimen comprised CD4+ or CD8+ T cells sorted from blood, sampled in a trial of the OX40 agonist ivuxolimab. V and J are TRBV7-2 and TRBJ2-2; TRBD2 aligns across 11 bases. The origin of this receptor is an adult with an advanced solid tumor such as melanoma, head and neck, liver or kidney cancer. CDR3 region: CASSPSGRLTGELFF. In DNA, the CDR3 is TGTGCCAGCAGCCCTAGCGGGAGGCTCACCGGGGAGCTGTTTTTT. Together with reference TRBV7-2 and TRBJ2-2, the CDR3 gives the full variable domain: GAGVSQSPSNKVTEKGKDVELRCDPISGHTALYWYRQSLGQGLEFLIYFQGNSAPDKSGLPSDRFSAERTGGSVSTLTIQRTQQEDSAVYLCASSPSGRLTGELFFGEGSRLTVL.